This TCR beta chain was retrieved from a study of shared clonotypes between healthy human individuals. The CDR3 spans 15 residues. Germline CDR1 and CDR2: LNHDA and SQIVND (reference sequence). The V gene end was trimmed by 1 base and the J gene end by 4 bases; junction bases not matched to a gene: 3. The split of CD4+ cells yielded CD45RA+ naive and CD45RA-negative memory subsets. Profiling relied on immunoSEQ multiplex PCR, and the TCRdb table lists in-frame clones only, not all of them. The sample consists of 2 million to 2.5 million clones, under 95% of them appearing once. The receptor was derived from a man aged 18-30 years in good health. Some clones in this sample may be carry-over from other donors' samples. The specimen was naive CD4+ T cells from PBMCs. Subset specified: CD45RA+ positively selected. This chain uses TRBV19 with TRBJ1-5; 8 bases line up with TRBD1. As DNA, the CDR3 is TGTGCCAGTAGTATAGGGACAGGGTGGAATCAGCCCCAGCATTTT. Protein sequence: CASSIGTGWNQPQHF.